The following is a T cell receptor beta chain sequence with its context. The specificity of this receptor is unknown. No quality values exist for individual bases; no much larger clone is one base distant. The sample belongs to a study of a mutant IDH1 vaccine in newly diagnosed glioma (dated by TCRdb to about 2021). About the full investigation: Of the 30 or so patients who were treated, about 62% were male and 37.5% were female, and the mean age was about 40 years. Prior to enrollment, patients had been given standard therapy consisting of radiotherapy alone, temozolomide alone, or radiochemotherapy with temozolomide, with the combination given to most patients. Peripheral blood samples were drawn at six visits, namely V03 (baseline), V05, V07, V10, V12 and V13. For exploratory analyses, longitudinal TCRB deep sequencing was carried out in 25 to 30 treated patients wherever samples were available.

A distance of 13 bases separates the germline ends of V and J, which lose 5 bases and 5 bases respectively. The CDR3 covers 14 residues, taking in both the cysteine and the phenylalanine. Only the CDR3 region is kept as DNA, spanning 42 bases read in frame from base 1. The germline V gene provides CDR1 MNHNS and CDR2 SASEGT. The library was prepared using the immunoSEQ multiplex PCR assay. Rearranged TCR beta chain sequences were amplified with the hsTCRB Kit following the manufacturer's protocol. An Illumina MiSeq was used to sequence the TCRB libraries. In the authors' own workflow: Demultiplexing, trimming and gene mapping were performed with the kit vendor's proprietary platform. As stored in TCRdb, this immuneACCESS dataset retains in-frame rearrangements with V and J assigned. A fraction of the clones does not appear; measured against another copy, unresolved V genes explain less than half of the discrepancy, and the remainder lacks a known reason. The V and J calls and clone size are taken from that table; D and trimming were inferred from the DNA. Across this sample there are 75,000 to 100,000 clones, with roughly 89% seen only once. Less than 0.65% of the sample comes from the top ten.

General conclusions and limits of the study: Vaccine-induced immune responses across multiple MHC alleles were detected in over 80% of patients. Pseudoprogression seemed to be unrelated to changes in the top peripheral T cell clonotypes found by TCRB sequencing. PBMC samples for TCRB deep sequencing were selected based on availability. The authors stated that sample limitations prevented analyses of patient blood samples from being reproduced.

Explained via the paper, the time point label denotes: baseline, week 1 (first vaccination visit). Per the publication, the treatment or condition label means: pre-vaccination baseline after standard-of-care therapy. The donors had newly diagnosed IDH1-mutant astrocytomas of WHO grade 3 or 4 that showed loss of nuclear ATRX. The samples were drawn from NOA16, a multicentre, single-arm, open-label phase I trial in Germany that tested a mutant IDH1 peptide vaccine in humans for the first time. For immunogenicity testing, the blood drawn at visit V03 was used as the baseline sample. Genomic DNA for TCRB sequencing was extracted from EDTA blood using the DNeasy Blood and Tissue Kit.

Sequencing was performed on PBMCs, taken from a glioma patient treated with radiotherapy, temozolomide or both. The clonotype was recovered from a woman in her forties or fifties with glioma. The V gene is TRBV6-1 and the J gene is TRBJ1-3, and perhaps TRBD1 as D gene, on 6 matching bases. CDR3 sequence: CASSREQGRNTIYF. The DNA is TGTGCCAGCAGTAGAGAACAGGGCCGAAACACCATATATTTT.